The present T cell receptor (beta chain) was sequenced within a study of T cells after somatic rescue of genetic block. CDR3 length: 14 residues. The V end was cut by 6 bases, the J end by 3 bases, with 12 bases between. Germline V gene data show CDR1 as MNHEY and CDR2 as SMNVEV (reference sequence). Here immunoSEQ multiplex PCR was the method, and the copy in TCRdb shows in-frame clones only, minus some. This table holds under 8,500 clones, around 85% found once. The source material was peripheral blood mononuclear cells (PBMCs). This clonotype was sampled from a boy aged 5-17 years. This chain links TRBV27 with TRBJ2-1; D unresolved. For the CDR3, the DNA is TGTGCCAGCAGGGTGCTAGAGGTCTACAATGAGCAGTTCTTC. Residues: CASRVLEVYNEQFF.